This T cell receptor (beta chain) was captured in a study of blood T cells in healthy people across ages. About the research overall: Template switching captured about one barcoded beta molecule per two T cells.

It was with a sample-barcoded 5' primer and a J-beta primer mix that a second PCR of roughly 7 to 12 cycles was run. Using its own MiXCR run on the 5' RACE reads, TCRdb lists one record per CDR3 protein. The table has 650,000 to 800,000 distinct CDR3 sequences, 44% seen once. The study, taken as a whole, reports: It was held that the diversity estimates obtained from one million T cells were underestimates.

Comments on this clonotype: The antigen is unknown.

This TCR came from a man aged 55 to 70 in good health. The sample taken for sequencing was blood.

CDR3 in DNA: TGTGCCAGCAGCTTAGTTTACGGTCTCGGGTATGGCTACACCTTC. Amino acids: CASSLVYGLGYGYTF. The rearrangement links TRBV11-2 to TRBJ1-2, with D uncertain. This CDR3 has 15 amino acids. Germline-derived CDR1 and CDR2 are SGHAT and FQNNGV. Trimming pared 1 base from V and 5 bases from J, leaving 14 bases between.